The 24 T cell receptor beta chains in this list originate from one sample, sequenced in a study of blood T cells in healthy people across ages. Through a sample-barcoded 5' primer and a J-beta primer mix, a second PCR was run for 7 to 11 cycles. Using its own MiXCR run on the 5' RACE reads, TCRdb lists one record per CDR3 protein. The table shows about 1.5 million distinct CDR3 sequences, with 35% to 45% occurring only once. The sequencing sample was made of blood. These receptors all stem from a woman aged 18-35 years in good health.

On this clonotype itself: This may arise from a read error, as a much more abundant clone is one base away. The chain couples TRBV3-1 to TRBJ2-5, with D unresolved. This CDR3 is 14 amino acids long. Germline-derived CDR1 and CDR2 are LGHDT and YNNKEL (reference sequence). V lost 0 bases and J lost 11, with 16 bases in between. The chain's CDR3 is CASSQDGSYNEQYF. In DNA, the CDR3 is TGTGCCAGCAGCCAAGATGGGTCCTACAATGAGCAGTACTTC.

This clonotype was seen only a few times. The CDR3 sequence: CASSYRARETQYF. The CDR3 DNA reads as TGTGCCAGCAGTTACAGGGCCAGGGAGACCCAGTACTTC. The chain recombines TRBV12-3 or TRBV12-4 with TRBJ2-5, with D maybe TRBD1 (6 bases). The length of the CDR3 is 13 residues. The V end was cut by 4 bases, the J end by 5 bases, with 11 bases between.

This clonotype has more than one count but fewer than ten. This rearrangement joins TRBV24-1 to TRBJ2-1; D is possibly TRBD2 (6 bases). Germline values: CDR1 KGHDR, CDR2 SFDVKD. The CDR3 loop spans 16 amino acids. V was cut by 1 base and J by 3 bases, with 12 bases left in between. The DNA of the CDR3 is TGTGCCACCAGTGATTTCTCCGGGGGAGACTACAATGAGCAGTTCTTC. Translating it yields CATSDFSGGDYNEQFF.

This clonotype occurred a few times. The rearrangement joins TRBV27 to TRBJ1-5; D ambiguous. CDR1 is MNHEY and CDR2 is SMNVEV in the germline V gene (reference sequence). V was shortened by 0 bases and J by 2 bases, with 11 bases between the two germline ends. CDR3 length: 16 amino acids. Written as DNA, the CDR3 is TGTGCCAGCAGTTTATCAGGAGGGAGGGGCAATCAGCCCCAGCATTTT. This encodes CASSLSGGRGNQPQHF.

This clonotype came up a few times. The rearrangement joins TRBV7-2 to TRBJ2-1, with D tentatively TRBD2 (5 bases). The germline CDR1 and CDR2 sequences are SGHTA and FQGNSA. CDR3 length equals 14 residues. V dropped 1 base and J dropped 7 bases, with 11 bases sitting between them. The CDR3 sequence: CASSLGVGANEQFF. DNA of the CDR3: TGTGCCAGCAGCTTAGGGGTGGGAGCTAATGAGCAGTTCTTC.

This clonotype showed up many times. The V and J genes are TRBV12-3 or TRBV12-4 and TRBJ2-7; D unclear. CDR3 length: 11 residues. V lost 3 bases and J 5 bases, leaving 5 bases between the germline ends. The CDR3 spells CASSFGHEQYF. In DNA, the CDR3 is TGTGCCAGCAGTTTCGGACACGAGCAGTACTTC.

This chain uses TRBV29-1 with TRBJ1-1; tentatively, D is TRBD1 (5 bases). V was clipped by 1 base and J by 1 base, with 7 bases between them. The CDR3 contains 13 residues. Germline loops: CDR1 SQVTM, CDR2 ANQGSEA. CDR3 sequence reads: CSVEVGGNTEAFF. In nucleotides, the CDR3 is TGCAGCGTTGAAGTGGGGGGGAACACTGAAGCTTTCTTT.

The chain uses TRBV6-5 and TRBJ2-3; TRBD2 matches at 8 bases. This CDR3 has 15 residues. Germline V gene data show CDR1 as MNHEY and CDR2 as SVGAGI. The V gene end was trimmed by 5 bases and the J gene end by 4 bases; junction bases not matched to a gene: 8. The CDR3 reads CASSLGGGPADTQYF. The DNA for the CDR3 is TGTGCCAGCAGTCTCGGGGGGGGTCCCGCAGATACGCAGTATTTT.

This chain uses TRBV20-1 with TRBJ1-6, with D perhaps TRBD1 (6 bases). This CDR3 has 13 amino acids. The germline V gene encodes CDR1 DFQATT and CDR2 SNEGSKA (reference sequence). Trimming left V 6 bases short and J 4 bases short, with 10 bases between. The CDR3 sequence: CSAQDSYNSPLHF. CDR3 nucleotides: TGCAGTGCCCAGGACAGTTATAATTCACCCCTCCACTTT.

This rearrangement joins TRBV20-1 to TRBJ2-5, with D maybe TRBD2 (6 bases). Deletions cut 7 bases from V and 0 bases from J, with 12 bases between. Germline CDR1 reads DFQATT; CDR2 reads SNEGSKA (reference sequence). This CDR3 is built from 13 residues. CDR3 loop: CSVEGDYQETQYF. CDR3 bases: TGCAGTGTGGAAGGGGACTACCAAGAGACCCAGTACTTC.

This chain connects TRBV20-1 to TRBJ1-1, with a weak D call TRBD1 (5 bases). The CDR3 runs 14 residues. Germline-derived CDR1 and CDR2 are DFQATT and SNEGSKA (reference sequence). CDR3 amino acids: CTSQFQGENTEAFF. CDR3 nucleotide sequence: TGCACTTCTCAATTCCAGGGAGAAAACACTGAAGCTTTCTTT.

There are many counts of this clonotype. The V gene is TRBV4-1, the J gene TRBJ1-1; the D gene is possibly TRBD1 (6 bases). Deletions cut 1 base from V and 1 base from J, with 10 bases between. CDR1 and CDR2 (germline): MGHRA, YSYEKL. The CDR3 is 15 amino acids. The CDR3 spells CASSQVAGANTEAFF. CDR3 in DNA: TGCGCCAGCAGCCAAGTGGCAGGGGCGAACACTGAAGCTTTCTTT.

The table lists this clonotype with a few counts. The V call is TRBV28, the J call TRBJ2-6; D uncertain. The V and J ends lost 6 bases and 0 bases respectively, with 9 bases between them. Germline V gene lookup returns CDR1 MDHEN and CDR2 SYDVKM. The CDR3 consists of 15 residues. The CDR3 coding sequence is TGTGCCAGCAGCGTACAAAGCTCTGGGGCCAACGTCCTGACTTTC. It encodes CASSVQSSGANVLTF.

This chain connects TRBV7-2 to TRBJ1-4; 8 bases agree with TRBD1. The CDR3 is made up of 14 amino acids. Germline-derived CDR1 and CDR2 are SGHTA and FQGNSA. With 4 bases clipped from V and 10 bases from J, the junction kept 8 bases outside the gene matches. The CDR3 is CASSSRTGIGKLFF. DNA for the CDR3: TGTGCCAGCAGCTCCCGGACAGGGATCGGAAAACTGTTTTTT. Looking up the rest from reference TRBV7-2 and TRBJ1-4 gives the full variable domain: GAGVSQSPSNKVTEKGKDVELRCDPISGHTALYWYRQSLGQGLEFLIYFQGNSAPDKSGLPSDRFSAERTGGSVSTLTIQRTQQEDSAVYLCASSSRTGIGKLFFGSGTQLSVL.

With regard to this clonotype: At one of its ends the junction is not consistent with the germline gene, which may arise from a read error. CDR3 region: CTSSSSTSGRRLFF. CDR3 nucleotides: TGTACCAGCAGCTCCTCGACTAGCGGGAGAAGGCTGTTCTTC. The chain uses TRBV3-1 and TRBJ2-1; 12 bases match TRBD2. CDR3 length: 14 residues. Germline CDR1 LGHDT, CDR2 YNNKEL (reference sequence).

This clonotype showed up just once. Germline is not matched at one junction end, which may reflect a read error. This chain links TRBV13 with TRBJ1-2; 9 nucleotides line up with TRBD1. This CDR3 spans 16 amino acids. Germline-derived CDR1 and CDR2 are PRHDT and FYEKMQ (reference sequence). The CDR3 sequence: CAGSSTSGTGLYGYTF. CDR3 nucleotide sequence: TGTGCCGGCAGCTCGACTTCCGGGACAGGGCTCTATGGCTACACCTTC.

This rearrangement joins TRBV29-1 to TRBJ2-1; D remains unclear. Germline CDR1 is SQVTM and CDR2 is ANQGSEA. With 5 bases removed from V and 3 bases from J, the gap between germline ends came to 8 bases. The CDR3 consists of 12 residues. CDR3 sequence reads: CSVQTYYNEQFF. CDR3 nucleotides: TGCAGCGTTCAAACATACTACAATGAGCAGTTCTTC.

This clonotype was recorded a few times. The chain recombines TRBV29-1 with TRBJ2-3; no firm D call. The ends were cut back, 3 bases at V and 3 bases at J, with 7 bases in the middle. Germline lookup yields CDR1 SQVTM and CDR2 ANQGSEA. The CDR3 length is 12 residues. CDR3 bases: TGCAGCGTTGATTTCCAGACAGATACGCAGTATTTT. This sequence encodes CSVDFQTDTQYF.

Note on this clonotype: This may be a read error: a much more frequent sequence differs by one nucleotide. The J gene is TRBJ1-2, the V gene TRBV29-1, with D possibly matching TRBD1 (5 bases). CDR3 length: 13 residues. Germline lookup yields CDR1 SQVTM and CDR2 ANQGSEA. V was shortened by 3 bases and J by 6 bases, with 14 bases between the two germline ends. The CDR3 DNA sequence: TGCAGCGTTGACTACAGGTTTTTGGATGGCTACACCTTC. Protein sequence: CSVDYRFLDGYTF.

This clonotype was seen a few times. The chain couples TRBV12-3 or TRBV12-4 to TRBJ2-1; D perhaps matches TRBD1 (6 bases). The CDR3 has 14 residues. V was cut by 6 bases and J by 4 bases, with 13 bases left in between. In DNA, the CDR3 is TGTGCCAGCAGCACCGGGACATATTACAATGAGCAGTTCTTC. Its translation is CASSTGTYYNEQFF.

This clonotype has a count of ten or more. The chain combines TRBV7-2 with TRBJ2-7, with D uncertain. CDR3 length: 14 amino acids. Germline V gene lookup returns CDR1 SGHTA and CDR2 FQGNSA. V was clipped by 8 bases and J by 0 bases, with 14 bases between them. The CDR3 protein is CASLGPLSSYEQYF. The CDR3 nucleotides are TGTGCCAGCCTCGGCCCCCTTAGCTCCTACGAGCAGTACTTC. The full variable domain, with the rest looked up from reference TRBV7-2 and TRBJ2-7, is GAGVSQSPSNKVTEKGKDVELRCDPISGHTALYWYRQSLGQGLEFLIYFQGNSAPDKSGLPSDRFSAERTGGSVSTLTIQRTQQEDSAVYLCASLGPLSSYEQYFGPGTRLTVT.

This clonotype came up a few times. The chain is built from TRBV2 and TRBJ2-3, with 9 bases identical to TRBD2. Losses at the gene ends were 1 base for V and 5 bases for J; bases not matched to a gene: 4. The germline gives CDR1 SNHLY, CDR2 FYNNEI. The CDR3 covers 15 residues. CDR3 nucleotides: TGTGCCAGCAGTGAAGGCGGGAGGGCCAAAGATACGCAGTATTTT. Translating gives CASSEGGRAKDTQYF.

J is TRBJ1-1 and V is TRBV12-3 or TRBV12-4, with D hard to call. The CDR3 loop spans 15 amino acids. Trimming took off 1 base at V and 3 bases at J, with 12 bases between the two ends. CDR3 region: CASSLEAEIHTEAFF. For the CDR3, the DNA is TGTGCCAGCAGTTTAGAGGCAGAAATTCACACTGAAGCTTTCTTT.

J is TRBJ1-1 and V is TRBV4-3; D call uncertain. V was cut by 0 bases and J by 4 bases, with 18 bases left in between. Germline CDR1 reads LGHNA; CDR2 reads YSLEER. The length of the CDR3 is 17 residues. The CDR3 loop is CASSQDLGVPGGTEAFF. The CDR3 region has the DNA TGCGCCAGCAGCCAAGATCTTGGCGTGCCGGGTGGCACTGAAGCTTTCTTT.